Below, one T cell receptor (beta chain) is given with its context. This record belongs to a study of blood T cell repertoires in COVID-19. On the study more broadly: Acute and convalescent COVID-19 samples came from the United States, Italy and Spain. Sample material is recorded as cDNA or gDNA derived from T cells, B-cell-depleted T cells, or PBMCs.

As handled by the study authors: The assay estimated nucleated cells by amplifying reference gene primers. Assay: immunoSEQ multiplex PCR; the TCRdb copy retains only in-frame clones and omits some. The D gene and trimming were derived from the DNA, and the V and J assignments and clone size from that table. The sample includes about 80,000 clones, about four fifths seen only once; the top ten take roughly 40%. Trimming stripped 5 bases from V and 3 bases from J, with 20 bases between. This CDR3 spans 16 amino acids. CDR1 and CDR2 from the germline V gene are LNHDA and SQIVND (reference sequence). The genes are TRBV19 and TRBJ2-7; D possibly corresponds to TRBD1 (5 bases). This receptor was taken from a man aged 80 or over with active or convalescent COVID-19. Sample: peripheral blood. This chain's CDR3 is CASSSTRTPPNYEQYF. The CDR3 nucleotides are TGTGCCAGTAGTTCGACCCGGACACCCCCGAACTACGAGCAGTACTTC.